These T cell receptor beta chains were read from a single sample in a study of shared clonotypes between healthy human individuals. The protocol was immunoSEQ multiplex PCR, while the TCRdb copy is restricted to in-frame clones and leaves out a portion. Of approximately 440,000 clones listed, around 77% are singletons. Material for sequencing was PBMCs. The receptors originated from a middle-aged woman in good health. Some clones in this sample may be carry-over from other donors' samples. Each CDR3 is given with its conserved first and last residue. A D gene is named only where the DNA matches it firmly. Clone size appears in some rows only: once, few, many, or a class for an expanded clone.

.	TRBJ2-1	.	TRBV4-2	TGTGCCAGCAGCCAAGCGGGACGGGACGCCTACAATGAGCAGTTCTTC	CASSQAGRDAYNEQFF
.	TRBJ2-1	TRBD2	TRBV10-3	TGTGCCACCGCCCTAGCGGAGTACAATGAGCAGTTCTTC	CATALAEYNEQFF
.	TRBJ1-1	.	TRBV6-4	TGTGCCAGCAGTGACTCACCGAGCACTGAAGCTTTCTTT	CASSDSPSTEAFF
.	TRBJ2-1	TRBD2	TRBV14	TGTGCCAGCAGCCAAGAATTCGCGGGAGGGCCAGGTGAGCAGTTCTTC	CASSQEFAGGPGEQFF
.	TRBJ1-1	.	TRBV30	TGTGCCTGGAGTTCGGGTAACACTGAAGCTTTCTTT	CAWSSGNTEAFF
once	TRBJ1-4	TRBD1	TRBV5-6	TGTGCCAGCAGCTTGGGACAGGGGGCTAATGAAAAACTGTTTTTT	CASSLGQGANEKLFF
.	TRBJ1-5	.	TRBV10-3	TGTGCCATCAGTGTGGTCCAGGGACAGCCCCAGCATTTT	CAISVVQGQPQHF
.	TRBJ1-4	.	TRBV6-1	TGTGCCAGCAGTGCACACCGAACGGGGGAAAAACTGTTTTTT	CASSAHRTGEKLFF
.	TRBJ2-5	.	TRBV29-1	TGCAGCGTGGCATGGGGGATTAGGGAGACCCAGTACTTC	CSVAWGIRETQYF
.	TRBJ2-2	TRBD2	TRBV4-3	TGCGCCAGCAGCCTCCTAGCGGGAGGGGCCGGGGAGCTGTTTTTT	CASSLLAGGAGELFF
.	TRBJ2-1	TRBD2	TRBV18	TGTGCCAGCTCACCACGGGGTAGCGGGCGTGAGCAGTTCTTC	CASSPRGSGREQFF
.	TRBJ2-3	.	TRBV7-9	TGTGCCAGCAGCTTAGGGGCTAGCGGTCAGGGGACGCAGTATTTT	CASSLGASGQGTQYF
.	TRBJ2-1	.	TRBV9	TGTGCCAGCAGCGTAGTAGAGAGTCAGTCCTACAATGAGCAGTTCTTC	CASSVVESQSYNEQFF
.	TRBJ1-5	TRBD1	TRBV2	TGTGCCAGCAGTGGCCAGGGGGTCGAGAGTCAGCCCCAGCATTTT	CASSGQGVESQPQHF
once	TRBJ2-2	.	TRBV29-1	TGCAGCGTTGAACACGAAGGACAGAACACCGGGGAGCTGTTTTTT	CSVEHEGQNTGELFF
.	TRBJ2-1	TRBD2	TRBV30	TGTGCCTGGAGTGTAGGACTAGCGGGAGGGAATGAGCAGTTCTTC	CAWSVGLAGGNEQFF
.	TRBJ1-1	.	TRBV5-1	TGCGCCAGCAGCTTGGACGGCCAGAACACTGAAGCTTTCTTT	CASSLDGQNTEAFF
.	TRBJ2-2	.	TRBV6-4	TGTGCCAGCAGCGTGGACTACCCCAACACCGGGGAGCTGTTTTTT	CASSVDYPNTGELFF
many	TRBJ2-1	TRBD1	TRBV30	TGTGCCTGGAATTCGGGACAGCCCTACAATGAGCAGTTCTTC	CAWNSGQPYNEQFF
few	TRBJ2-3	TRBD2	TRBV28	TGTGCCAGCAGTTTATGGACTAGCGGGAGATCAGGGACGCAGTATTTT	CASSLWTSGRSGTQYF
.	TRBJ1-2	.	TRBV7-2	TGTGCCAGCAGCCCCATTGGACATACCCTTAACTATGGCTACACCTTC	CASSPIGHTLNYGYTF
.	TRBJ2-2	TRBD2	TRBV29-1	TGCAGCGTTGTAGGTCTAGCGGGAGTCGGGGAGCTGTTTTTT	CSVVGLAGVGELFF
.	TRBJ2-7	TRBD2	TRBV29-1	TGCAGCGTTGGACTAGCGGGAGCTCCCTACGAGCAGTACTTC	CSVGLAGAPYEQYF
.	TRBJ2-5	.	TRBV9	TGTGCCAGCAGCGTAGGGCTAGACCAAGAGACCCAGTACTTC	CASSVGLDQETQYF
few	TRBJ2-1	.	TRBV4-1	TGCGCCAGCAGCCAAGGGATACGGGCTGGCATATACAATGAGCAGTTCTTC	CASSQGIRAGIYNEQFF
.	TRBJ2-7	TRBD2	TRBV29-1	TGCAGCGTACAAGGGGCTAGCGGGAGGACGTACGAGCAGTACTTC	CSVQGASGRTYEQYF
.	TRBJ1-1	.	TRBV11-1	TGTGCCAGCAGTTTGAGGCCAGGGGTTAACACTGAAGCTTTCTTT	CASSLRPGVNTEAFF
.	TRBJ2-7	TRBD1	TRBV19	TGTGCCAGTAGTATAGGGACAGGGGGCGTCTACGAGCAGTACTTC	CASSIGTGGVYEQYF
.	TRBJ1-1	.	TRBV6-5	TGTGCCAGCAGTCAGGGGTACACTGAAGCTTTCTTT	CASSQGYTEAFF
.	TRBJ2-7	.	TRBV5-1	TGCGCCAGCAGCTTTTTGATCTCCTACGAGCAGTACTTC	CASSFLISYEQYF
.	TRBJ1-5	TRBD1	TRBV19	TGTGCCAGTTCTTCCCCGTACAGGGGTGGTCAGCCCCAGCATTTT	CASSSPYRGGQPQHF
few	TRBJ2-3	TRBD2	TRBV30	TGTGCCTGGAGGGGGGTAGCGGGAGTAGATACGCAGTATTTT	CAWRGVAGVDTQYF
.	TRBJ2-7	.	TRBV5-4	TGTGCCAGCAGCTTGGCCGGGCCGGGCGAGCAGTACTTC	CASSLAGPGEQYF
many	TRBJ1-1	.	TRBV6-5	TGTGCCAGCAGTTACAGGGGGGGGAACACTGAAGCTTTCTTT	CASSYRGGNTEAFF
.	TRBJ2-7	TRBD2	TRBV28	TGTGCCAGCAGTTTTTCTTCCAGTAGCGGGAGTGGGCAGTACTTC	CASSFSSSSGSGQYF
.	TRBJ1-5	.	TRBV7-2	TGTGCCAGCAGCTTAGGGGGGCATCAGCCCCAGCATTTT	CASSLGGHQPQHF
.	TRBJ2-3	.	TRBV15	TGTGCCACCAGCCCCTACTCCCCTGATACGCAGTATTTT	CATSPYSPDTQYF
.	TRBJ2-5	TRBD2	TRBV9	TGTGCCAGCAGCCCAGAGGGACTAGCGGAACAAGAGACCCAGTACTTC	CASSPEGLAEQETQYF
.	TRBJ2-5	.	TRBV5-1	TGCGCCAGCAGCTTAGGGGCAGTCCAAGAGACCCAGTACTTC	CASSLGAVQETQYF
.	TRBJ2-1	.	TRBV7-6	TGTGCCAGCAGCTTAGCGGGGGACCGGAATGAGCAGTTCTTC	CASSLAGDRNEQFF